This T cell receptor beta chain was documented in a study of cytomegalovirus exposure and HLA in healthy donors (dated by TCRdb to 2016 to 2017). Some background on the complete study: An earlier analysis of roughly 610 of the donors reported approximately 280 Gb of sequence data and around 110 million unique TCR beta sequences obtained from around 170 million T cells. About 5 DR-DQ haplotypes were handled as single units for association and clustering, since linkage in the cohort was strong. Alongside the repertoire data, information on donor age, sex, ethnicity and CMV serostatus was compiled. Along with the roughly 700-subject first cohort, a separate validation cohort of more than 90 different subjects was used. High-throughput TCR immunosequencing, statistical association of individual TCRs with disease status, and machine learning were combined to predict cytomegalovirus infection status. HLA typing included class I and class II loci at four-digit resolution. In an earlier analysis of about 590 of the donors, high-throughput TCR beta sequencing was used to judge whether each TCR beta V gene segment behaved as functional or pseudogenic. In the later analysis, no new phenotypic data were used to find candidate immune exposures; instead, reliance was placed on TCR beta sequences and their occurrence across donors. Every discovery cohort repertoire had been produced on one sequencing platform. A later genetic analysis used genome-wide SNP genotypes for about 65% of the 666 donors, treating that subset as a discovery cohort. The number of typed donors differed by locus: about 629-630 for A, B, C, DRB1 and DQB1; some 500 for DQA1; 600 to 610 for DPA1; and around 450 for DPB1. In a later analysis, previously published TCR beta repertoires from 550 to 750 donors were re-analyzed and high-resolution HLA genotyping was added so that TCR occurrence patterns could be studied. Among about 360 genotyped donors of the cohort, an average of approximately 240,000 unique TCR beta nucleotide sequences were sequenced per donor, 15% to 20% of them non-productive. Of the roughly 430 genotyped donors, approximately 83% fell in the genetic ancestry cluster associated with self-reported Caucasian donors. The study used immunosequencing to profile the T cell repertoires of under 700 subjects and linked those repertoires to cytomegalovirus serostatus. About 300 gigabases of sequencing data and approximately 85 million unique TCR sequences were included in an early release covering around 650 HLA-typed donors. The study was designed to test whether signatures of past pathogen exposure could be identified by cataloging public T cell receptors.

Summary of the overall study and its limitations: At a false discovery rate of 0.05, a later analysis linked some 18,000 TCR beta sequences to specific HLA alleles. In this cohort, only TCR beta chains were sequenced, and detectable features were limited by the absence of alpha or paired-chain data. Because counts were too low, seventeen rarely observed V segments, including chromosome 9 orphons, were left out of the earlier analysis of some 600 of the donors. Correlated functional status among segregating V segments might be attributable to linkage disequilibrium, but an unknown experimental factor could not be ruled out. According to a later analysis, parvovirus B19, influenza, CMV and Epstein-Barr virus appeared linked to several top co-occurrence clusters. Because the 87-base-pair reads could not distinguish some IMGT-functional V segments, including TRBV6-2 and TRBV6-3, those segments were excluded. Cytomegalovirus status was reported to be diagnosed by the classifier with high specificity and sensitivity in both the original and validation cohorts. Immune exposure information for the cohort was limited to CMV serostatus. A later analysis found that TCR association rates varied across HLA loci, with DRB1 alleles showing the most associated TCRs and HLA-C alleles the fewest. It was suggested by the authors that the approach could potentially be generalized to other disease states and immunological phenotypes. In vitro tests confirmed that a few of the cytomegalovirus-associated TCR beta chains recognize cytomegalovirus antigens. A further reported finding was that TCR beta sequences accurately predicted the HLA-A and HLA-B alleles for most subjects in the first cohort. Strong co-occurrence of HLA alleles, especially DR and DQ, made assigning TCR associations to individual alleles difficult. Presence/absence analyses assumed roughly uniform sequencing depth across donors, an assumption that may not hold. Compared with the approximately 670-donor mean, donors in an Asian-associated ancestry cluster had fewer N-insertions in productive TCRs, according to a later genetic analysis. While some public TCRs were present in many individuals, most TCR sequences turned up only very rarely across donors. An association between a missense DCLRE1C variant and V-gene and J-gene trimming of TCR beta chains was found in a later genetic analysis and replicated in an independent cohort. A later analysis found that most CMV-associated TCR beta chains appeared HLA-restricted, with HLA associations seemingly driven largely by CMV exposure. A cluster of highly shared sequence variants was judged likely to represent a technical artifact of the sequencing pipeline. In an earlier analysis of 587 of the donors, most TCR beta V segments appeared in productive rearrangements about 90% or about 30% of the time, broadly matching IMGT annotations. The study gave a list of 150 to 200 TCR beta chains associated with cytomegalovirus. Compared with equally common non-associated chains, HLA-associated TCR beta chains in a later analysis were more clonally expanded and had lower generation probabilities. HLA typing was unavailable for some donors at each locus, so association tests used only the typed subset.

The cohort comprised around 700 healthy bone marrow donors. At the time of sampling, every cohort member was nominally healthy, though immune exposures that went unrecorded were likely present. The donor tested CMV seronegative, placing the donor among the roughly 340 seronegative members of the cohort. Each donor provided a peripheral blood sample, and peripheral blood mononuclear cells were used for TCR beta sequencing. The Qiagen DNeasy Blood Extraction Kit was used to extract genomic DNA from the blood cell samples. As to this clone: The antigen this receptor binds is unknown. Per-nucleotide qualities are absent, and no much larger clonotype sits a single base away.

V is pared back by 6 bases and J by 4 bases, with 12 bases lying between the germline termini. Spanning cysteine to phenylalanine, the CDR3 consists of 13 amino acids. Only the CDR3 portion is preserved as DNA: 39 bases, with reading frame beginning at the first base. For CDR1 and CDR2, the germline V gene lists MDHEN and SYDVKM. The library was prepared using the immunoSEQ multiplex PCR assay. For the multiplex PCR, a mixture combining 60 forward primers for TCR Vbeta segments and 13 reverse primers for TCR Jbeta segments was used. A multiplex PCR assay on genomic DNA amplified the CDR3 region of rearranged TCR beta genes. Amplified TCR beta libraries were sequenced as 87-base-pair reads on the Illumina HiSeq System. The study's own analysis went as follows. Across the 600 to 700 repertoires, a later analysis counted 80 million or so unique TCR beta chains, around 10 million of which were shared by at least two donors. Raw reads were error-corrected and collapsed into unique sequences with a nearest-neighbor algorithm that merged closely related sequences to remove PCR and sequencing errors. CDR3 sequences were aligned to IMGT reference sequences to assign V, D and J gene segments. For a sequence to be retained, a match of at least six nucleotides was required to both a V gene segment and a J gene segment. Rearrangements were classified as productive when the CDR3 lacked stop codons and remained in frame with V and J, and all other rearrangements were classified as non-productive. Following IMGT convention, CDR3 was defined as the stretch from the second conserved V-encoded cysteine up to the conserved J-encoded phenylalanine. In an earlier analysis of around 640 of the donors, sequences lacking an unambiguous match to a single V gene segment were excluded. In an earlier analysis of 450 to 750 of the donors, a V segment was called functional when productive rearrangements were above 56.7%, and segregating when the standard deviation between donors exceeded 5%. A statistical classification framework was built for diagnosing cytomegalovirus status from the catalog of TCR beta chain sequences. In a later analysis, V and J genes were assigned by comparing TCR nucleotide sequences against IMGT/GENE-DB human TR gene sequences. A later analysis assigned CDR3 sequences and most-parsimonious VDJ recombination scenarios with the TCRdist pipeline. In a later analysis, every TCR beta chain was defined by the combination of its CDR3 amino acid sequence and its V-gene family, and reads without a unique V-gene family were dropped. A later analysis removed roughly 590 highly shared, low-generation-probability nucleotide sequences to deal with suspected cross-contamination and a sequencing artifact. In a later analysis, a clonal expansion index was calculated for each public chain from normalized within-repertoire ranks of inferred template counts. Generation probabilities in a later analysis came from a VDJ recombination model fitted to out-of-frame rearrangements, and those results were checked against IGoR. A later analysis scored TCR-TCR, TCR-HLA and TCR-CMV co-occurrence with hypergeometric tests, applying a repertoire-size bias correction to TCR pairs. To estimate false discovery rates, a later analysis permuted the HLA or CMV assignments 20 times. In a later analysis, co-occurring TCRs were grouped using DBSCAN, and TCRdist sequence similarity was added for clustering within HLA-allele-positive subsets. Repertoires with fewer than 30,000 or more than 120,000 public chains, plus five repertoires with anomalous nucleotide sharing, were excluded from co-occurrence clustering. What TCRdb holds here is the immuneACCESS table cut down to in-frame rearrangements. Part of the clones is not present; checked against another copy, under half of the missing clones reflect an unresolved V gene, and the others are unexplained. For V, J and clone size, that table is used; D and trimming come from the DNA. Present in this sample are 150,000 to 200,000 clones, less than 85% of which were seen just once. Under 7.5% of the sample belongs to the ten largest clones.

Specimen: PBMCs. The TCR originated in a man aged 35 to 55 in good health and CMV-seronegative. The V gene is TRBV28 and the J gene is TRBJ2-5; a tentative D match to TRBD2 spans 5 bases. This receptor has the CDR3 CASSPRAGETQYF. The bases are TGTGCCAGCAGCCCTCGCGCGGGAGAGACCCAGTACTTC.